The clone carrying this T cell receptor (beta chain) was found once. V was trimmed by 6 bases and J by 5 bases, leaving 15 bases between them. This CDR3 has 14 residues. Germline CDR1 MNHEY, CDR2 SVGAGI. In the original workflow: Using reference gene primer amplification, nucleated cell counts were estimated. Using immunoSEQ multiplex PCR, the repertoire was profiled, and TCRdb retains in-frame clones only, with some absent. V and J calls and clone size follow that table, whereas D and trimming were derived from the DNA. The sample records 25,000 to 35,000 clones, almost 85% being singletons. The data were taken from a study of blood T cell repertoires in COVID-19. Study-wide background: There were acute and convalescent COVID-19 samples, and they came from the United States, Italy and Spain. PBMCs, B-cell-depleted T cells, or T cells were the source of the cDNA or gDNA that made up the material.

Input material: peripheral blood. The sequence was collected from a man of 80 years or more with active COVID-19. The J gene is TRBJ2-3, the V gene TRBV6-5, with D possibly TRBD2 on 7 matching bases. In DNA form, the CDR3 reads TGTGCCAGCAGGCGTCTCGGGGGGCAAGATACGCAGTATTTT. Translation gives CASRRLGGQDTQYF.